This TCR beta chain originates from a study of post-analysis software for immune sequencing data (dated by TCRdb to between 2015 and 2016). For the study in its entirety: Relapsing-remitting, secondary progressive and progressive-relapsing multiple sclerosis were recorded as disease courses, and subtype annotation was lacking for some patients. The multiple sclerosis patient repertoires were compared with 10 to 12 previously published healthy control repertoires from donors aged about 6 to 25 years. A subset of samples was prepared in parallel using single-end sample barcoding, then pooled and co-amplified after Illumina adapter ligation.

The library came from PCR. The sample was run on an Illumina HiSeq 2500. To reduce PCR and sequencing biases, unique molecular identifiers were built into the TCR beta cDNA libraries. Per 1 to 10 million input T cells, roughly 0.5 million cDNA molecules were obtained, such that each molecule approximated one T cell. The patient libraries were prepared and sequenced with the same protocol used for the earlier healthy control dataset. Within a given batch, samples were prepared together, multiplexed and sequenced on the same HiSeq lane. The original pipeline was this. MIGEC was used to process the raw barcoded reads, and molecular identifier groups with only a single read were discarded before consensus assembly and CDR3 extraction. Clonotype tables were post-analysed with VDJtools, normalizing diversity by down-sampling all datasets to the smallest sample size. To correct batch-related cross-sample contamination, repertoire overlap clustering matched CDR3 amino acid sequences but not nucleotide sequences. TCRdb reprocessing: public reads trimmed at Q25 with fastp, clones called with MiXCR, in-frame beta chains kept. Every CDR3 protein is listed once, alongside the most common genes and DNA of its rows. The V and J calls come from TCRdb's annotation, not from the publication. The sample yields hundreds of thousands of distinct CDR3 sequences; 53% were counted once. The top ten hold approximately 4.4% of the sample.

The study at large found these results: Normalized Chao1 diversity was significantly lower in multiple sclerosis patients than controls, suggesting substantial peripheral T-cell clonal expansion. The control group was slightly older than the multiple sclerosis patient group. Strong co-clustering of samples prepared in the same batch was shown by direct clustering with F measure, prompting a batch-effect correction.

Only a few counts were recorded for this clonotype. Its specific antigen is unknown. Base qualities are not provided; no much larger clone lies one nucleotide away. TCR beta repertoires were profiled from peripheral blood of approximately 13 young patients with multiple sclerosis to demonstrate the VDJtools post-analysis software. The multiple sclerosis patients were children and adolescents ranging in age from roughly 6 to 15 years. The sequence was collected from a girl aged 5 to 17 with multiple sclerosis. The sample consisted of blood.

The CDR3: CASSLARGTSGTDTQYF. The sequenced DNA: TGTGCCAGCAGCTTAGCGCGAGGGACTAGCGGAACAGATACGCAGTATTTT. The chain uses TRBV7-9 and TRBJ2-3; 11 bases in the junction line up with TRBD2. Reading the germline V gene (reference sequence) gives CDR1 SEHNR and CDR2 FQNEAQ. Unmatched junction bases come to 5, with V trimmed by 0 bases and J by 3 bases. The CDR3 runs 17 residues from the cysteine to the phenylalanine. The only DNA kept is the CDR3, 51 bases in frame from the first base.